What follows is one T cell receptor beta chain and its context. TCRdb's table, derived via immunoSEQ multiplex PCR, lists solely in-frame clones and lacks some. This sample has approximately 97,000 clones, with 90% found just once. The source of the sample is a study of blood T cell repertoires in COVID-19. As for the study in general: COVID-19 samples from acute and convalescent phases originated in the United States, Italy and Spain.

The CDR3 runs 13 residues. Germline lookup yields CDR1 SGHRS and CDR2 YFSETQ. V lost 0 bases, J lost 7 bases, and 8 bases lay in between. The genes are TRBV5-1 and TRBJ1-3; D might be TRBD1 (6 bases). Material: peripheral blood. The receptor was derived from a man aged 55 to 70 with acute or convalescent COVID-19. The chain's CDR3 is CASSLGDRNTIYF. The CDR3 DNA reads as TGCGCCAGCAGCTTGGGTGACAGGAACACCATATATTTT.